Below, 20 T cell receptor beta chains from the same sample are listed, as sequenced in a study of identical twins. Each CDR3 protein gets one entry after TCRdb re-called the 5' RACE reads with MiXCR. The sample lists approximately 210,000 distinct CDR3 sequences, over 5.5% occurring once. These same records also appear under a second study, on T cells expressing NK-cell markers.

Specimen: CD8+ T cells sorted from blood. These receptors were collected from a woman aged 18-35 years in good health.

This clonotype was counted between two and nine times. The CDR3 loop reads CASSPNPRGSTDTQYF. Here the CDR3 DNA reads TGTGCCAGCAGCCCCAACCCAAGGGGAAGCACAGATACGCAGTATTTT. The rearrangement links TRBV9 to TRBJ2-3, with TRBD1 as a possible D gene (5 bases). Trimming took off 4 bases at V and 0 bases at J, with 15 bases between the two ends. The CDR3 length is 16 residues. Germline CDR1 reads SGDLS; CDR2 reads YYNGEE.

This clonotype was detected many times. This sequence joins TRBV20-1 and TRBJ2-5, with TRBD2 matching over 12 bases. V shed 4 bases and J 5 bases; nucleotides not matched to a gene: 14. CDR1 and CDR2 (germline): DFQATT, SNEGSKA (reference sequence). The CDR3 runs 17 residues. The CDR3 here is CSAKGLTSGSMLETQYF. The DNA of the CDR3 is TGCAGTGCTAAGGGTTTGACTAGCGGGAGTATGCTCGAGACCCAGTACTTC.

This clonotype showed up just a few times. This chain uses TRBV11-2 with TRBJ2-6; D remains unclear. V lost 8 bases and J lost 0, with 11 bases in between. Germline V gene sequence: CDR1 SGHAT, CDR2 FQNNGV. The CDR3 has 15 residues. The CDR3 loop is CASGAPSSGANVLTF. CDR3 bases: TGTGCCAGCGGCGCCCCGAGCTCTGGGGCCAACGTCCTGACTTTC.

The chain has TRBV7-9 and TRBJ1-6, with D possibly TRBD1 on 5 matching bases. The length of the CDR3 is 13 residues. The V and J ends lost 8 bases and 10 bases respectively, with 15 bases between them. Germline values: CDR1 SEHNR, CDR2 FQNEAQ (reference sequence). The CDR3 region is CASGGAGPSPLHF. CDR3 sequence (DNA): TGTGCCAGCGGTGGGGCAGGTCCATCACCCCTCCACTTT.

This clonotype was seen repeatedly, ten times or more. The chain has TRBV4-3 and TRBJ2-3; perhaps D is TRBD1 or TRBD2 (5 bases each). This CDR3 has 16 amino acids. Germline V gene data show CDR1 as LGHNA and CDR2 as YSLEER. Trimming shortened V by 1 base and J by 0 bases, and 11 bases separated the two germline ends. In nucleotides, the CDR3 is TGCGCCAGCAGCCAAGCGCCCGGGGCTAGCACAGATACGCAGTATTTT. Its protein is CASSQAPGASTDTQYF.

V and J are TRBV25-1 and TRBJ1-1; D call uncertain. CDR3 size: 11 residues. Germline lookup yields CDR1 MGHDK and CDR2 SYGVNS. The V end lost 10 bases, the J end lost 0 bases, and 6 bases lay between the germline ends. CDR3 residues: CATLLNTEAFF. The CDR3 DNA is TGTGCCACACTATTGAACACTGAAGCTTTCTTT.

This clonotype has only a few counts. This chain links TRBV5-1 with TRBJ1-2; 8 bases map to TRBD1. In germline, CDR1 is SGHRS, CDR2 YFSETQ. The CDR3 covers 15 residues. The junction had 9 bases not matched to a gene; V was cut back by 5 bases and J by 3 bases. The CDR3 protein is CASSFRDRFYYGYTF. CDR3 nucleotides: TGCGCCAGCAGTTTCCGGGACAGGTTTTACTATGGCTACACCTTC.

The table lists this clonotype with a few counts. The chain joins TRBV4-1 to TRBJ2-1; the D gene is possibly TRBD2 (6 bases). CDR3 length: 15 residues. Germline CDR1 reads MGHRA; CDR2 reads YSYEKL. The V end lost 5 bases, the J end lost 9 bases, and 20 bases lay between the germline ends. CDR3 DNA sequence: TGCGCCAGCAGCACCCCGGGACTCCCCAAGGGTGAGCAGTTCTTC. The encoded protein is CASSTPGLPKGEQFF.

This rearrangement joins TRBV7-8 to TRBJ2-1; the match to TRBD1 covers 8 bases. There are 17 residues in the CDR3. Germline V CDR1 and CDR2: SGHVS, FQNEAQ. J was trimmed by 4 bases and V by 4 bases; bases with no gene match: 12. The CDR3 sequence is CASSSGGRQGTYNEQFF. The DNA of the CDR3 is TGTGCCAGCAGCTCAGGGGGCAGACAGGGGACGTACAATGAGCAGTTCTTC.

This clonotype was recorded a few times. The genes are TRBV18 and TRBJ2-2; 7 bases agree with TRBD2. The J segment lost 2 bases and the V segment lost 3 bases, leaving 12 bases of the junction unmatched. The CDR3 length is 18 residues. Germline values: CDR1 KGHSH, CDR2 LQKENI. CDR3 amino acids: CASSPLQPGGSNTGELFF. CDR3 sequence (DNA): TGTGCCAGCTCACCGTTACAACCTGGCGGGAGTAACACCGGGGAGCTGTTTTTT.

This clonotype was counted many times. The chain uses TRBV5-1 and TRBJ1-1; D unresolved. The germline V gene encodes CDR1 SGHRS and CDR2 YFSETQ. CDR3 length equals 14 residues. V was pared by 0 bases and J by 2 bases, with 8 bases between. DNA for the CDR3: TGCGCCAGCAGCTTGGTACAGCCTAACACTGAAGCTTTCTTT. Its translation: CASSLVQPNTEAFF.

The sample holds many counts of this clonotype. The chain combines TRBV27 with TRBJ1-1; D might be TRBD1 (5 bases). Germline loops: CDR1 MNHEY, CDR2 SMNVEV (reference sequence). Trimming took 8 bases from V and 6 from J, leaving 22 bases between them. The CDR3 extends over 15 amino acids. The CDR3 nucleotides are TGTGCCAGCGGGACCGCGGTTAGGACTTTGGCTGAAGCTTTCTTT. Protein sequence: CASGTAVRTLAEAFF.

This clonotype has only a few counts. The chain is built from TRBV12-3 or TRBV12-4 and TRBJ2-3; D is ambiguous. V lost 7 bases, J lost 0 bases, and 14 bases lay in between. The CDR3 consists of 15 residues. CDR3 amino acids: CASIRALLSTDTQYF. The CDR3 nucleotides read TGTGCCAGCATCCGGGCCCTACTAAGCACAGATACGCAGTATTTT.

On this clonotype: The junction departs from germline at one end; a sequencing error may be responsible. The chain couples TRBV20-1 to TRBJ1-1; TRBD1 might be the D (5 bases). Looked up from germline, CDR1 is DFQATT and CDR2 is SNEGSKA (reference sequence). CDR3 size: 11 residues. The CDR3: CSARDSTGTHF. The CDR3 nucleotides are TGCAGTGCTAGAGATTCCACCGGGACGCACTTT.

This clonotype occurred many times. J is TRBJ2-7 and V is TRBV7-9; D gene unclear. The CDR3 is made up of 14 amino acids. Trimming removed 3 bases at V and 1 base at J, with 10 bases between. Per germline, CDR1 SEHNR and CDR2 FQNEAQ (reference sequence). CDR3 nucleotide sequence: TGTGCCAGCAGCTTTCGTAGCAGATCCTACGAGCAGTACTTC. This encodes CASSFRSRSYEQYF.

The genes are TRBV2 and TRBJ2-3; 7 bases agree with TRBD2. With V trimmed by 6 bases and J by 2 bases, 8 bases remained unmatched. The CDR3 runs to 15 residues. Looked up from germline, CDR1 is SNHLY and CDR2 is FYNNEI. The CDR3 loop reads CASRPTSDYTDTQYF. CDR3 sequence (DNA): TGTGCCAGCAGACCTACTAGCGACTACACAGATACGCAGTATTTT.

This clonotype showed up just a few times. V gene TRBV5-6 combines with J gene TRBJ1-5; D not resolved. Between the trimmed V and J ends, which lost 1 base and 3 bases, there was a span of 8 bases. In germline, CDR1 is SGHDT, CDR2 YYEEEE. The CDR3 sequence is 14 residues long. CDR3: CASSLKRFNQPQHF. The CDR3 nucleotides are TGTGCCAGCAGCTTGAAGCGGTTCAATCAGCCCCAGCATTTT.

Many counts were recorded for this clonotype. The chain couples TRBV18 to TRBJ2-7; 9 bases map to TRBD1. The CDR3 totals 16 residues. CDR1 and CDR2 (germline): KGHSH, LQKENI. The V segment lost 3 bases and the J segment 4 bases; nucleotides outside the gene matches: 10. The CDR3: CASSPTAGTGTYEQYF. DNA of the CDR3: TGTGCCAGCTCACCCACTGCCGGGACAGGGACGTACGAGCAGTACTTC.

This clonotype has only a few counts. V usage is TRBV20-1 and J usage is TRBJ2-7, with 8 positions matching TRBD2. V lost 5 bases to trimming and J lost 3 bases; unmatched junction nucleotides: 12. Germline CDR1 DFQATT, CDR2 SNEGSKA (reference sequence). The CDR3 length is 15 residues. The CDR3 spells CSASEMKSGGYEQYF. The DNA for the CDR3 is TGCAGTGCTTCCGAGATGAAGAGCGGGGGCTACGAGCAGTACTTC.

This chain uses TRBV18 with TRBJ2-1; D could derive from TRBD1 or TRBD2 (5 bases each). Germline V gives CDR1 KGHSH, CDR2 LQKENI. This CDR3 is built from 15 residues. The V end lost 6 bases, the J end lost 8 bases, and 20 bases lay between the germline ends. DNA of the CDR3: TGTGCCAGCTCTACCGGGGCCTCAAGAACGGATGAGCAGTTCTTC. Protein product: CASSTGASRTDEQFF.